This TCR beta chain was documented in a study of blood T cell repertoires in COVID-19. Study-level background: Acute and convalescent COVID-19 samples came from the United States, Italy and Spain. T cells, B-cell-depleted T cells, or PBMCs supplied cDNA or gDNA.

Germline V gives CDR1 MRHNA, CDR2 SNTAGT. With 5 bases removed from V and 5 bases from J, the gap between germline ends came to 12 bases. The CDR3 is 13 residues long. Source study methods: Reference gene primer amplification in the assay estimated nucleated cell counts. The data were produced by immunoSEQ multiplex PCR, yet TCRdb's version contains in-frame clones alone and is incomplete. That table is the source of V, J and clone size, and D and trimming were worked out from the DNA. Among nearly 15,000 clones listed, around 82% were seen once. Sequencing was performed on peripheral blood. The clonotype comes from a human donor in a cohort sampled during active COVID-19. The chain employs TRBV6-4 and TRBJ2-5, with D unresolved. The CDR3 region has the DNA TGTGCCAGCAGTAGAGAGGCCGGGGAGACCCAGTACTTC. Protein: CASSREAGETQYF.